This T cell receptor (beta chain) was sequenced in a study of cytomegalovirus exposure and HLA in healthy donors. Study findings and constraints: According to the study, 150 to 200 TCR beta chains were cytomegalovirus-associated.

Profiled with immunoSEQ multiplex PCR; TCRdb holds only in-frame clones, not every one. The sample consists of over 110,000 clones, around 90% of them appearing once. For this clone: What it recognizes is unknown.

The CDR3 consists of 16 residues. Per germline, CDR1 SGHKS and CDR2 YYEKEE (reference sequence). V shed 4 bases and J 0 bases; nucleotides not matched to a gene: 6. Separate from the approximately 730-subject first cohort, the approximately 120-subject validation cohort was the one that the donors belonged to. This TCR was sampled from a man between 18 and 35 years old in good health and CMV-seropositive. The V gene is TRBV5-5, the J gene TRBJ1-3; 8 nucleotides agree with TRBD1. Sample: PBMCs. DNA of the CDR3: TGTGCCAGCAGCCTTTGGGACAGGATCTCTGGAAACACCATATATTTT. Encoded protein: CASSLWDRISGNTIYF. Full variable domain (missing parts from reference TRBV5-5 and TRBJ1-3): DAGVTQSPTHLIKTRGQQVTLRCSPISGHKSVSWYQQVLGQGPQFIFQYYEKEERGRGNFPDRFSARQFPNYSSELNVNALLLGDSALYLCASSLWDRISGNTIYFGEGSWLTVV.